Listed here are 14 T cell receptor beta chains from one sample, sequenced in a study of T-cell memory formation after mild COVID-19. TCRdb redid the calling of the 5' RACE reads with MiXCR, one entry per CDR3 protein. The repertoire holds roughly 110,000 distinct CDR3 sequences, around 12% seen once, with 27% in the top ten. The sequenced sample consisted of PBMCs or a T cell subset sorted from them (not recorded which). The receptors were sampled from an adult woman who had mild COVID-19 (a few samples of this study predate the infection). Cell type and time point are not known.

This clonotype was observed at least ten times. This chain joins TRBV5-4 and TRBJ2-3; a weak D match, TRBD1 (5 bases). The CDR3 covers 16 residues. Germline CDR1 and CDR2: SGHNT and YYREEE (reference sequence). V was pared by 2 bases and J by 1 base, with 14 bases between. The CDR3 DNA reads TGTGCCAGCAGCTTCCGCGACTTGACAGGCACAGATACGCAGTATTTT. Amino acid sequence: CASSFRDLTGTDTQYF.

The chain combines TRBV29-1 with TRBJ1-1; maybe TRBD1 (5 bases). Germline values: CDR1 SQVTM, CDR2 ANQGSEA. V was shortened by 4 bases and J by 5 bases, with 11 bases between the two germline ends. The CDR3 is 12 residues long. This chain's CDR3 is CSVGVWGTEAFF. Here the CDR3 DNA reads TGCAGCGTTGGAGTCTGGGGGACTGAAGCTTTCTTT. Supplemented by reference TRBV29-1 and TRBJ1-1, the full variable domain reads SAVISQKPSRDICQRGTSLTIQCQVDSQVTMMFWYRQQPGQSLTLIATANQGSEATYESGFVIDKFPISRPNLTFSTLTVSNMSPEDSSIYLCSVGVWGTEAFFGQGTRLTVV.

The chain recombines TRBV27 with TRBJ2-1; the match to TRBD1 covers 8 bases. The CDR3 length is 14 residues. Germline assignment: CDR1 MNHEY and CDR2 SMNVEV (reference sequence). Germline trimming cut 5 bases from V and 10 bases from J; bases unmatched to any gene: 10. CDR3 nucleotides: TGTGCCAGCAGTCTTCAACTCCGGGACAGGGAGCAGTTCTTC. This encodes CASSLQLRDREQFF.

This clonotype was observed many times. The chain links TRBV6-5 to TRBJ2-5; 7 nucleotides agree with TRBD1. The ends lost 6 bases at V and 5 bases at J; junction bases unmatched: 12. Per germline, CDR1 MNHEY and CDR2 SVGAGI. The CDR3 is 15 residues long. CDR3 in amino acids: CASSKRQGRRETQYF. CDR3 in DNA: TGTGCCAGCAGCAAACGACAGGGCCGGCGCGAGACCCAGTACTTC.

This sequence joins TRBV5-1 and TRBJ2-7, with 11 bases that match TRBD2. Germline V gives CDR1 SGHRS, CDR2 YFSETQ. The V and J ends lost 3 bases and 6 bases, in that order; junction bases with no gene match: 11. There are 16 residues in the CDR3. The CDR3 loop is CASSSPDSGRALEQYF. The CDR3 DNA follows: TGCGCCAGCAGCTCCCCTGATAGCGGGAGGGCTCTCGAGCAGTACTTC.

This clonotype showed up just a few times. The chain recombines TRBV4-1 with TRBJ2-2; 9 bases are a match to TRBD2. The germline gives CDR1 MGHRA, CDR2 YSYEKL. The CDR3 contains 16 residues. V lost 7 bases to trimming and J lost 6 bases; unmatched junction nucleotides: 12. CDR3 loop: CASNLGLAGEAGELFF. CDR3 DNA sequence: TGCGCCAGCAACCTGGGGTTAGCGGGGGAAGCCGGGGAGCTGTTTTTT.

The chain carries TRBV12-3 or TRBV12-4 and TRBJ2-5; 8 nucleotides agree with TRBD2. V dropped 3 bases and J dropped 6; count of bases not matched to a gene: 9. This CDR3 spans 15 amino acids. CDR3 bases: TGTGCCAGCAGTTTTGGGGGGACTAGTAGGCAGACCCAGTACTTC. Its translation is CASSFGGTSRQTQYF.

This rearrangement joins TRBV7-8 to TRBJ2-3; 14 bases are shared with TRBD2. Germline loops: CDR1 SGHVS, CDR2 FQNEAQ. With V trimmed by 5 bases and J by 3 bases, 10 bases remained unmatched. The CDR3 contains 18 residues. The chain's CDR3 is CASSRGLAGGPLTDTQYF. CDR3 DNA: TGTGCCAGCAGCCGAGGACTAGCGGGAGGCCCTTTAACAGATACGCAGTATTTT.

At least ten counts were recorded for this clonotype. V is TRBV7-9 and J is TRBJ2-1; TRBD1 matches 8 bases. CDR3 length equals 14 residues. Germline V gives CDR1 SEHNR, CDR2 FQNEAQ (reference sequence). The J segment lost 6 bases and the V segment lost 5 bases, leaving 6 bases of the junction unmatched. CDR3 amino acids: CASSQSTGGNEQFF. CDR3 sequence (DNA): TGTGCCAGCAGCCAATCCACAGGGGGCAATGAGCAGTTCTTC.

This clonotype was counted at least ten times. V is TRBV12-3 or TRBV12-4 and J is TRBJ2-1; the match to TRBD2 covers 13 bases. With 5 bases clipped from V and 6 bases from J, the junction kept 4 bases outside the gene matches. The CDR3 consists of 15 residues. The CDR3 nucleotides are TGTGCCAGCAGTCTACTAGCGGGAGGGCCCAATGAGCAGTTCTTC. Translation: CASSLLAGGPNEQFF.

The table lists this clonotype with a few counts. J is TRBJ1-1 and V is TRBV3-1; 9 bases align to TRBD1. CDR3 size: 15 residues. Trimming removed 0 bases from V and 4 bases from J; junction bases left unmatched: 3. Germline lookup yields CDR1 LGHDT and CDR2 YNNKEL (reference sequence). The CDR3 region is CASSQDATGGTEAFF. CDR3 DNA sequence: TGTGCCAGCAGCCAAGATGCGACAGGGGGCACTGAAGCTTTCTTT.

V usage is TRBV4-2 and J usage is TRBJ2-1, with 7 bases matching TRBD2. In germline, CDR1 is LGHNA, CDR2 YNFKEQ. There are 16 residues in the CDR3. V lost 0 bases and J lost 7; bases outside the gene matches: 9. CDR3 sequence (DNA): TGTGCCAGCAGCCAAGAACTGCGGGAGTCTAGGAATGAGCAGTTCTTC. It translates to CASSQELRESRNEQFF.

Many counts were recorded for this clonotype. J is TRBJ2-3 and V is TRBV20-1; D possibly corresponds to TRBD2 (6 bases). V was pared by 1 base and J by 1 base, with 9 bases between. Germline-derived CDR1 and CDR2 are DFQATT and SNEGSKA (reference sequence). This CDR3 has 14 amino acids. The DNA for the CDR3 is TGCAGTGCTAGAGGGGCTAGCGGCACAGATACGCAGTATTTT. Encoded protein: CSARGASGTDTQYF.

The CDR3 reads CASSSGDSNQPQHF. The CDR3 bases are TGTGCCAGCAGTTCAGGGGATAGCAATCAGCCCCAGCATTTT. The chain recombines TRBV12-3 or TRBV12-4 with TRBJ1-5; D may be TRBD1 (6 bases). V was clipped by 4 bases and J by 0 bases, with 7 bases between them. The CDR3 covers 14 residues.